This is a list of T cell receptor beta chains from one sample in a study of blood T cell repertoires in COVID-19. The repertoire was sequenced with immunoSEQ multiplex PCR; TCRdb's copy has only in-frame clones and lacks some. The sample carries tens of thousands of clones, less than 95% recorded once. The sample taken for sequencing was peripheral blood. The receptors come from a human donor in a cohort sampled during active COVID-19. The CDR3 runs from the conserved cysteine through the conserved F or W. The order of the fields is D gene, clone size, V gene, J gene, CDR3 protein, CDR3 DNA. The D gene is left open where the match is weak. Some rows mark clone size as missing; the rest say once, few, many or name a class of expanded clone.

D: TRBD2; size: NA; V: TRBV7-9; J: TRBJ2-1; CDR3: CASSFRWTSGRGDEQFF; DNA: TGTGCCAGCAGCTTTCGTTGGACTAGCGGGAGAGGGGATGAGCAGTTCTTC
D: NA; size: NA; V: TRBV3-1/TRBV3-2; J: TRBJ1-1; CDR3: CASRGGTEAFF; DNA: TGTGCCAGCAGGGGGGGCACTGAAGCTTTCTTT
D: NA; size: NA; V: TRBV11-2; J: TRBJ2-5; CDR3: CASSPRGRQYF; DNA: TGTGCCAGCAGCCCCAGGGGACGTCAGTACTTC
D: TRBD1; size: NA; V: TRBV2; J: TRBJ2-7; CDR3: CASRGGTGWSEQYF; DNA: TGTGCCAGCAGGGGGGGGACAGGGTGGTCCGAGCAGTACTTC
D: NA; size: few; V: TRBV7-2; J: TRBJ2-7; CDR3: CASSSRNSYEQYF; DNA: TGTGCCAGCAGCTCGAGGAACTCCTACGAGCAGTACTTC
D: NA; size: once; V: TRBV18; J: TRBJ1-1; CDR3: CASSPPIGTTSSVTEAFF; DNA: TGTGCCAGCTCACCACCGATCGGGACAACATCCTCGGTCACTGAAGCTTTCTTT
D: NA; size: few; V: TRBV15; J: TRBJ2-7; CDR3: CATSRSGVGGMTYEQYF; DNA: TGTGCCACCAGCAGATCTGGAGTCGGCGGGATGACCTACGAGCAGTACTTC
D: TRBD2; size: NA; V: TRBV5-1; J: TRBJ2-3; CDR3: CASSLNSGASTDTQYF; DNA: TGCGCCAGCAGCCTCAATAGCGGGGCTAGCACAGATACGCAGTATTTT
D: TRBD2; size: NA; V: TRBV7-2; J: TRBJ2-1; CDR3: CASSDSGIPYNEQFF; DNA: TGTGCCAGCAGCGATAGCGGGATCCCCTACAATGAGCAGTTCTTC
D: TRBD2; size: NA; V: TRBV3-1/TRBV3-2; J: TRBJ2-5; CDR3: CASTPRGGGETQYF; DNA: TGTGCCAGCACCCCGCGGGGGGGCGGGGAGACCCAGTACTTC
D: NA; size: NA; V: TRBV19; J: TRBJ1-6; CDR3: CASRSPLRGGSLHF; DNA: TGTGCCAGCCGGTCCCCGCTACGGGGGGGGTCCCTCCACTTT
D: TRBD2; size: once; V: TRBV24-1; J: TRBJ2-1; CDR3: CATSGSSGSHNEQFF; DNA: TGTGCCACCAGTGGCTCTAGCGGGAGTCACAATGAGCAGTTCTTC
D: TRBD1; size: NA; V: TRBV4-2; J: TRBJ2-5; CDR3: CASSQGGTGERGETQYF; DNA: TGTGCCAGCAGCCAAGGCGGGACAGGCGAAAGGGGGGAGACCCAGTACTTC
D: TRBD1; size: NA; V: TRBV5-6; J: TRBJ1-1; CDR3: CASSTQSRDRDTAFF; DNA: TGTGCCAGCAGCACTCAGTCCCGGGACAGGGATACGGCTTTCTTT
D: NA; size: once; V: TRBV7-2; J: TRBJ2-3; CDR3: CASTRRRLSTDTQYF; DNA: TGTGCCAGCACTCGGCGTAGACTTAGCACAGATACGCAGTATTTT
D: TRBD1; size: NA; V: TRBV6-1; J: TRBJ2-7; CDR3: CASSEGQGSSYEQYF; DNA: TGTGCCAGCAGTGAAGGACAGGGGAGCTCCTACGAGCAGTACTTC
D: TRBD1; size: NA; V: TRBV28; J: TRBJ2-7; CDR3: CASSSGGQGGYYTWYYEQYF; DNA: TGTGCCAGCAGTTCAGGCGGACAGGGGGGATACTATACGTGGTACTACGAGCAGTACTTC
D: TRBD1; size: NA; V: TRBV7-6; J: TRBJ1-4; CDR3: CASSLTGGGNEKLFF; DNA: TGTGCCAGCAGTTTGACAGGGGGGGGTAATGAAAAACTGTTTTTT
D: NA; size: NA; V: TRBV28; J: TRBJ1-4; CDR3: CASSTLGVHEKLFF; DNA: TGTGCCAGCAGCACGCTGGGCGTTCATGAAAAACTGTTTTTT
D: TRBD2; size: NA; V: TRBV11-2; J: TRBJ2-1; CDR3: CASSSSSGEMFF; DNA: TGTGCCAGCAGCTCCTCGAGCGGGGAGATGTTCTTC
D: NA; size: NA; V: TRBV11-2; J: TRBJ2-7; CDR3: CASREKGKGYEQYF; DNA: TGTGCCAGCAGGGAAAAGGGGAAGGGTTACGAGCAGTACTTC
D: TRBD1; size: NA; V: TRBV28; J: TRBJ1-2; CDR3: CASVRTGVYGYTF; DNA: TGTGCCAGCGTCCGAACAGGGGTCTATGGCTACACCTTC
D: NA; size: NA; V: TRBV18; J: TRBJ2-5; CDR3: CASSPPVRETQYF; DNA: TGTGCCAGCTCACCCCCCGTGCGGGAGACCCAGTACTTC
D: NA; size: NA; V: TRBV2; J: TRBJ2-7; CDR3: CASSVRDEQYF; DNA: TGTGCCAGCAGTGTCCGAGACGAGCAGTACTTC
D: NA; size: few; V: TRBV28; J: TRBJ2-7; CDR3: CASTANLEQYF; DNA: TGTGCCAGCACCGCGAATCTCGAGCAGTACTTC
D: NA; size: NA; V: TRBV18; J: TRBJ2-3; CDR3: CASSPRTGVGDTQYF; DNA: TGTGCCAGCTCACCACGAACGGGAGTGGGAGATACGCAGTATTTT
D: NA; size: NA; V: TRBV28; J: TRBJ2-7; CDR3: CASSLAGNLAEQYF; DNA: TGTGCCAGCAGTTTGGCCGGGAATTTGGCCGAGCAGTACTTC
D: NA; size: NA; V: TRBV27; J: TRBJ2-4; CDR3: CASSFTSWAKNIQYF; DNA: TGTGCCAGCAGTTTCACTTCATGGGCCAAAAACATTCAGTACTTC